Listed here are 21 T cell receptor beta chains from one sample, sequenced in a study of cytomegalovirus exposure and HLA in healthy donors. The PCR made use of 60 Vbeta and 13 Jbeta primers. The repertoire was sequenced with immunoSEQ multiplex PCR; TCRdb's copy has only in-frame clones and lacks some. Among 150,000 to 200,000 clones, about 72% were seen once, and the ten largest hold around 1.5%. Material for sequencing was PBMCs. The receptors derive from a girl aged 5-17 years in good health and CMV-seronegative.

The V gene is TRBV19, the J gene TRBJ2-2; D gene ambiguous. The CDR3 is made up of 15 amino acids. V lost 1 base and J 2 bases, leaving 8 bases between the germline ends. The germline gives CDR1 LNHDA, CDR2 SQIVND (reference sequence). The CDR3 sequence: CASSIGTPNTGELFF. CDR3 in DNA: TGTGCCAGTAGTATAGGTACTCCTAACACCGGGGAGCTGTTTTTT. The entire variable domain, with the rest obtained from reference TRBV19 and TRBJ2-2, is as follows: DGGITQSPKYLFRKEGQNVTLSCEQNLNHDAMYWYRQDPGQGLRLIYYSQIVNDFQKGDIAEGYSVSREKKESFPLTVTSAQKNPTAFYLCASSIGTPNTGELFFGEGSRLTVL.

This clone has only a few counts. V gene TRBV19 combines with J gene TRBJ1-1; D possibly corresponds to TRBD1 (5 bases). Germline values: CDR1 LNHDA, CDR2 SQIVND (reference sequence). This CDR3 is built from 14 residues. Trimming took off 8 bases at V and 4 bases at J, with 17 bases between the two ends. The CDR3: CASSLWGVGTEAFF. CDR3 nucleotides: TGTGCCAGTTCCCTATGGGGGGTGGGCACTGAAGCTTTCTTT.

The CDR3 reads CASSHDQSYRGRSPYEQYF. The CDR3, as DNA: TGTGCCAGCAGCCATGACCAAAGTTACAGGGGGCGAAGCCCCTACGAGCAGTACTTC. The chain combines TRBV4-2 with TRBJ2-7; 9 bases are a match to TRBD1. The germline gives CDR1 LGHNA, CDR2 YNFKEQ. There are 19 residues in the CDR3. Unmatched junction bases numbered 17, after V lost 3 bases and J lost 2 bases.

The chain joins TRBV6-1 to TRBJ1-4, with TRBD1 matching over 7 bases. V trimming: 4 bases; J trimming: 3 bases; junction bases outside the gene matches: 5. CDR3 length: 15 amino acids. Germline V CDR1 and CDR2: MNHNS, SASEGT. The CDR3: CASSGTGVANEKLFF. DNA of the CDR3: TGTGCCAGCAGTGGAACAGGGGTGGCTAATGAAAAACTGTTTTTT.

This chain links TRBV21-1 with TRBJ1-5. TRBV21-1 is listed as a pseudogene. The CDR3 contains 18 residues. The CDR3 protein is CASSSPNEGIYSNQPQHF. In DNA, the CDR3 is TGTGCCAGCAGCTCCCCGAATGAGGGCATCTATAGCAATCAGCCCCAGCATTTT.

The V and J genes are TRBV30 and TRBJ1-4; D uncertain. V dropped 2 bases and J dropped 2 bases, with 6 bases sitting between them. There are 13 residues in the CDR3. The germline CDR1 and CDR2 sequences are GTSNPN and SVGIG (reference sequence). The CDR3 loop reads CAWSFPTNEKLFF. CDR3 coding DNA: TGTGCCTGGAGTTTTCCTACTAATGAAAAACTGTTTTTT.

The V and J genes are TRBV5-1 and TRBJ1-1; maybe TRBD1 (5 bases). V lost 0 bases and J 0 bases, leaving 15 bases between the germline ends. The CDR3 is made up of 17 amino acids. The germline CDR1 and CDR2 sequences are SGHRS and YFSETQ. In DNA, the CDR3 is TGCGCCAGCAGCTTGGGAAGGGGTCGAGAGGTGAACACTGAAGCTTTCTTT. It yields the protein CASSLGRGREVNTEAFF.

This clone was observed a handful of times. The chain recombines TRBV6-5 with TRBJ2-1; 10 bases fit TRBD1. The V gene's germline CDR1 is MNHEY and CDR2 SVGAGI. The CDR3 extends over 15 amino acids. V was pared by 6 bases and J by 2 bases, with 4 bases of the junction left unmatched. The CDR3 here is CASSSGTGAYNEQFF. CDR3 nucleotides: TGTGCCAGCAGCTCCGGGACAGGGGCCTACAATGAGCAGTTCTTC.

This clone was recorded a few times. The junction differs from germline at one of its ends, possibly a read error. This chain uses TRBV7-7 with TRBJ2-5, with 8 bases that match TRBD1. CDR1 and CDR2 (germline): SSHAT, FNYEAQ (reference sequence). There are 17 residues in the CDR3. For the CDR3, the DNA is TGTGCTAGCAGCTTAATGGCTCAGGGGGCAGGGGGAGAGACCCAGTACTTC. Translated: CASSLMAQGAGGETQYF.

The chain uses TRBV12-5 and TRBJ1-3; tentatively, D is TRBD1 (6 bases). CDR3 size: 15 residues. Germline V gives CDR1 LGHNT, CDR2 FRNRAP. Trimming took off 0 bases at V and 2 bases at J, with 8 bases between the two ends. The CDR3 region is CASGLVAGAGNTIYF. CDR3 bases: TGTGCTAGTGGTTTGGTAGCAGGGGCTGGAAACACCATATATTTT.

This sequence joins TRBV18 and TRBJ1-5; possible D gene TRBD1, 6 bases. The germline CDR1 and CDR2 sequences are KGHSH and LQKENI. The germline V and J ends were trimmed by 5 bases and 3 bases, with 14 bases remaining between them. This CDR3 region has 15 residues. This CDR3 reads CASSTTGTFNQPQHF. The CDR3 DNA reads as TGTGCCAGCTCAACCACAGGGACCTTCAATCAGCCCCAGCATTTT.

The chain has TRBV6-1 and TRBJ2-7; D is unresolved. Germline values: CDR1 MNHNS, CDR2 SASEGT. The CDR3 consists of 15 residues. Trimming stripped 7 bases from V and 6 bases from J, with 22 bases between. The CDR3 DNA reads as TGTGCCAGCACCAACTCCCACATGGGCAGAAGCGAGCAGTACTTC. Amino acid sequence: CASTNSHMGRSEQYF.

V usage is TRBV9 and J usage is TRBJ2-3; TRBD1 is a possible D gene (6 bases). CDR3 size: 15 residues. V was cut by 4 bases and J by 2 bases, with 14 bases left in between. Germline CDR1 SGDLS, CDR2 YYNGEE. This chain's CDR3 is CASSTEGQTTDTQYF. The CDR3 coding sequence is TGTGCCAGCAGCACCGAGGGACAAACCACAGATACGCAGTATTTT.

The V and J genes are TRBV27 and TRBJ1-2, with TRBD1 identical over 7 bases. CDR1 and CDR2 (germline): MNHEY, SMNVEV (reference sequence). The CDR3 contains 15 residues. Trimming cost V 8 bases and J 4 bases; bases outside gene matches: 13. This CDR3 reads CASLGSRGLSYGYTF. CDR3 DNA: TGTGCCAGCCTTGGGTCGAGGGGGCTGAGCTATGGCTACACCTTC.

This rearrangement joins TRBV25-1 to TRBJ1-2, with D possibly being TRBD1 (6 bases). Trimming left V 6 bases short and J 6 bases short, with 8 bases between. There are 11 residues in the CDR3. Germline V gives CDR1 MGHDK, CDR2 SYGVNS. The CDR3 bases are TGTGCCAGCAGACAGGGCGATGGCTACACCTTC. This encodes CASRQGDGYTF.

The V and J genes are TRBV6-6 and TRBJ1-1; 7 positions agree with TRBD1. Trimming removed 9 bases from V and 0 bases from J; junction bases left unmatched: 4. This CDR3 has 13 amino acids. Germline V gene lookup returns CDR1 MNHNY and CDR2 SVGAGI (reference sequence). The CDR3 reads CASGTEMNTEAFF. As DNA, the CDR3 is TGTGCCAGTGGGACAGAAATGAACACTGAAGCTTTCTTT.

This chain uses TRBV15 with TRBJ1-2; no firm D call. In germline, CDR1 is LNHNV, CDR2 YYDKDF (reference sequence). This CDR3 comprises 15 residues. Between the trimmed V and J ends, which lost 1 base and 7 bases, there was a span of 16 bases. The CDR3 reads CATSRVGATAGGYTF. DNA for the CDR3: TGTGCCACCAGCAGAGTGGGCGCCACTGCAGGTGGCTACACCTTC.

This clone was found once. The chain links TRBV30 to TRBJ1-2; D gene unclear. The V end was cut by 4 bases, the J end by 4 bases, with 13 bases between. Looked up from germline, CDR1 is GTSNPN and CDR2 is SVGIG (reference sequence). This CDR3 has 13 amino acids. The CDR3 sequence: CAWINPTGYGYTF. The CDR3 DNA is TGTGCCTGGATCAACCCAACGGGCTATGGCTACACCTTC.

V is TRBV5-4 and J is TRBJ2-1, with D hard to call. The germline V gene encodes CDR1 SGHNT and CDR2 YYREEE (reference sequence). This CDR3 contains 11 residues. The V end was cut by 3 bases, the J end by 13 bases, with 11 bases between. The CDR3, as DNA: TGTGCCAGCAGCTCCCCGAGCTCTCAGTTCTTC. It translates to CASSSPSSQFF. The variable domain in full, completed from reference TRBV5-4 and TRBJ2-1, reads ETGVTQSPTHLIKTRGQQVTLRCSSQSGHNTVSWYQQALGQGPQFIFQYYREEENGRGNFPPRFSGLQFPNYSSELNVNALELDDSALYLCASSSPSSQFFGPGTRLTVL.

CDR3 DNA: TGTGCCAGCAGTGGATTCCCCATCAGTACTGAAGCTTTCTTT. This codes for CASSGFPISTEAFF. The J gene is TRBJ1-1, the V gene TRBV6-1; D unresolved. Germline V gives CDR1 MNHNS, CDR2 SASEGT. Trimming shortened V by 4 bases and J by 5 bases, and 14 bases separated the two germline ends. There are 14 residues in the CDR3.

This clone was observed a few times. CDR3 protein: CASSIWTVREQPQHF. CDR3 sequence (DNA): TGTGCCAGTAGTATCTGGACGGTCCGGGAACAGCCCCAGCATTTT. The chain combines TRBV19 with TRBJ1-5, with D unclear. Germline CDR1 LNHDA, CDR2 SQIVND (reference sequence). The ends were cut back, 3 bases at V and 7 bases at J, with 16 bases in the middle. This CDR3 comprises 15 residues.